A selection of T cell receptor beta chains follows, all from one sample in a study of blood T cell repertoires in COVID-19. TCRdb keeps only in-frame clones here, not all; method: immunoSEQ multiplex PCR. This sample carries almost 200,000 clones, about 86% of them seen once, and the ten largest clones take 0.78%. Sequenced material: peripheral blood. The receptors originated from a woman between 65 and 79 years old with acute or convalescent COVID-19. The CDR3 runs from the conserved cysteine through the conserved F or W. D genes are given only for firm matches. The size of a clone is reported for some rows only, either as once, few or many, or as a class for expanded clones.

J gene: TRBJ2-5; V gene: TRBV12-3/TRBV12-4; clone size: .; D gene: TRBD2; CDR3 protein: CASSLSGTETQYF; CDR3 DNA: TGTGCCAGCAGTTTGAGCGGGACTGAGACCCAGTACTTC
J gene: TRBJ2-3; V gene: TRBV5-1; clone size: .; D gene: TRBD2; CDR3 protein: CASSLTSGRVDTQYF; CDR3 DNA: TGCGCCAGCAGCTTGACTAGCGGGAGGGTGGATACGCAGTATTTT
J gene: TRBJ1-2; V gene: TRBV18; clone size: .; D gene: .; CDR3 protein: CASSPLSEYGYTF; CDR3 DNA: TGTGCCAGCTCACCTCTGTCAGAATATGGCTACACCTTC
J gene: TRBJ2-1; V gene: TRBV27; clone size: .; D gene: TRBD1; CDR3 protein: CASSLIRGNEQFF; CDR3 DNA: TGTGCCAGCAGTTTAATCAGGGGGAATGAGCAGTTCTTC
J gene: TRBJ2-1; V gene: TRBV2; clone size: .; D gene: .; CDR3 protein: CASTADSSYNEQFF; CDR3 DNA: TGTGCCAGCACGGCCGACAGCTCCTACAATGAGCAGTTCTTC
J gene: TRBJ1-6; V gene: TRBV2; clone size: .; D gene: .; CDR3 protein: CASSDADTLGSPLHF; CDR3 DNA: TGTGCCAGCAGTGACGCGGACACACTCGGGTCACCCCTCCACTTT
J gene: TRBJ1-1; V gene: TRBV5-1; clone size: .; D gene: TRBD1; CDR3 protein: CASSQQGATEAFF; CDR3 DNA: TGCGCCAGCAGCCAACAGGGGGCTACTGAAGCTTTCTTT
J gene: TRBJ2-6; V gene: TRBV10-3; clone size: .; D gene: TRBD1; CDR3 protein: CAISDDRAGANVLTF; CDR3 DNA: TGTGCCATCAGTGACGACAGGGCTGGGGCCAACGTCCTGACTTTC
J gene: TRBJ2-5; V gene: TRBV7-2; clone size: .; D gene: .; CDR3 protein: CASSLSRQETQYF; CDR3 DNA: TGTGCCAGCAGCTTATCCCGCCAAGAGACCCAGTACTTC
J gene: TRBJ1-6; V gene: TRBV7-2; clone size: .; D gene: .; CDR3 protein: CASSPSGDYYNSPLHF; CDR3 DNA: TGTGCCAGCAGCCCGTCGGGGGATTACTATAATTCACCCCTCCACTTT
J gene: TRBJ2-1; V gene: TRBV7-3; clone size: .; D gene: .; CDR3 protein: CASSIRDTYNEQFF; CDR3 DNA: TGTGCCAGCAGCATCCGGGACACCTACAATGAGCAGTTCTTC
J gene: TRBJ2-1; V gene: TRBV15; clone size: .; D gene: TRBD2; CDR3 protein: CATSRAVIGIAGGYNEQFF; CDR3 DNA: TGTGCCACCAGCAGAGCGGTTATTGGGATAGCGGGGGGCTACAATGAGCAGTTCTTC
J gene: TRBJ1-2; V gene: TRBV11-2; clone size: .; D gene: TRBD1; CDR3 protein: CASSLDQTGGPFAYGYTF; CDR3 DNA: TGTGCCAGCAGCTTAGACCAGACAGGGGGCCCTTTTGCCTATGGCTACACCTTC
J gene: TRBJ2-3; V gene: TRBV29-1; clone size: .; D gene: .; CDR3 protein: CSVEAGGTDTQYF; CDR3 DNA: TGCAGCGTTGAAGCGGGGGGCACAGATACGCAGTATTTT
J gene: TRBJ1-3; V gene: TRBV7-2; clone size: .; D gene: TRBD1; CDR3 protein: CASSLGTGASGNTIYF; CDR3 DNA: TGTGCCAGCAGCTTAGGGACAGGGGCGTCTGGAAACACCATATATTTT
J gene: TRBJ2-1; V gene: TRBV7-9; clone size: few; D gene: .; CDR3 protein: CASSLGADNEQFF; CDR3 DNA: TGTGCCAGCAGCTTAGGTGCAGACAATGAGCAGTTCTTC
J gene: TRBJ1-2; V gene: TRBV28; clone size: .; D gene: .; CDR3 protein: CASSLYGGVDGYTF; CDR3 DNA: TGTGCCAGCAGTTTATATGGCGGGGTGGATGGCTACACCTTC
J gene: TRBJ1-2; V gene: TRBV2; clone size: few; D gene: .; CDR3 protein: CASSEGWEGYTF; CDR3 DNA: TGTGCCAGCAGTGAGGGTTGGGAGGGCTACACCTTC
J gene: TRBJ2-1; V gene: TRBV6-2/TRBV6-3; clone size: .; D gene: .; CDR3 protein: CASSSPTLGRDPNEQFF; CDR3 DNA: TGTGCCAGCAGTTCCCCGACCCTCGGGCGGGACCCCAATGAGCAGTTCTTC
J gene: TRBJ1-1; V gene: TRBV5-1; clone size: .; D gene: .; CDR3 protein: CASSLQGRGTEAFF; CDR3 DNA: TGCGCCAGCAGCCTACAGGGTCGAGGAACTGAAGCTTTCTTT
J gene: TRBJ2-3; V gene: TRBV24-1; clone size: few; D gene: TRBD2; CDR3 protein: CATSEGGLAGSDTQYF; CDR3 DNA: TGTGCCACCAGTGAGGGGGGACTAGCGGGGTCAGATACGCAGTATTTT
J gene: TRBJ2-1; V gene: TRBV19; clone size: .; D gene: TRBD2; CDR3 protein: CASSIQLARYNEQFF; CDR3 DNA: TGTGCCAGTAGTATTCAACTAGCGCGATACAATGAGCAGTTCTTC
J gene: TRBJ1-6; V gene: TRBV28; clone size: .; D gene: .; CDR3 protein: CASSSPVGSYNSPLHF; CDR3 DNA: TGTGCCAGCAGTTCACCAGTTGGCTCCTATAATTCACCCCTCCACTTT
J gene: TRBJ1-2; V gene: TRBV9; clone size: .; D gene: TRBD1; CDR3 protein: CASSAGQGRSYGYTF; CDR3 DNA: TGTGCCAGCAGCGCTGGACAGGGGAGAAGCTATGGCTACACCTTC
J gene: TRBJ2-2; V gene: TRBV5-1; clone size: .; D gene: TRBD1; CDR3 protein: CASAVSGTGNTGELFF; CDR3 DNA: TGCGCCAGCGCCGTTTCCGGGACAGGTAACACCGGGGAGCTGTTTTTT
J gene: TRBJ1-1; V gene: TRBV28; clone size: .; D gene: .; CDR3 protein: CASPGGGGSVNTEAFF; CDR3 DNA: TGTGCCAGCCCTGGGGGGGGCGGCAGTGTCAACACTGAAGCTTTCTTT
J gene: TRBJ2-3; V gene: TRBV4-1; clone size: .; D gene: TRBD2; CDR3 protein: CASSRGRGVLSTDTQYF; CDR3 DNA: TGCGCCAGCAGCCGCGGGAGAGGGGTACTAAGCACAGATACGCAGTATTTT
J gene: TRBJ1-1; V gene: TRBV2; clone size: once; D gene: TRBD1; CDR3 protein: CASSYRGNTEAFF; CDR3 DNA: TGTGCCAGCAGCTACAGGGGGAACACTGAAGCTTTCTTT
J gene: TRBJ1-2; V gene: TRBV19; clone size: .; D gene: TRBD1; CDR3 protein: CASSVRTGSLYGYTF; CDR3 DNA: TGTGCCAGTAGTGTACGGACAGGGAGCCTATATGGCTACACCTTC
J gene: TRBJ1-6; V gene: TRBV7-9; clone size: .; D gene: .; CDR3 protein: CASSLEVGPRDSPLHF; CDR3 DNA: TGTGCCAGCAGCTTAGAAGTAGGACCGAGGGATTCACCCCTCCACTTT
J gene: TRBJ2-5; V gene: TRBV6-1; clone size: .; D gene: .; CDR3 protein: CASSEQGGTQYF; CDR3 DNA: TGTGCCAGCAGTGAACAGGGAGGGACCCAGTACTTC
J gene: TRBJ2-3; V gene: TRBV6-2/TRBV6-3; clone size: .; D gene: TRBD2; CDR3 protein: CASSYRTGREGLRDTQYF; CDR3 DNA: TGTGCCAGCAGTTACCGGACTGGGCGGGAGGGCCTTCGAGATACGCAGTATTTT
J gene: TRBJ1-6; V gene: TRBV28; clone size: .; D gene: .; CDR3 protein: CASSPPGLNSSPLHF; CDR3 DNA: TGTGCCAGCAGTCCGCCGGGACTTAACAGTTCACCCCTCCACTTT